This T cell receptor (beta chain) was captured in a study of blood T cell repertoires in COVID-19. Profiled with immunoSEQ multiplex PCR; TCRdb holds only in-frame clones, not every one. The data hold 140,000 to 150,000 clones, with around four fifths observed a single time. This CDR3 is 15 amino acids long. In germline, CDR1 is SGHDN, CDR2 FVKESK. V lost 1 base, J lost 4 bases, and 2 bases stayed unmatched. Clinical histories supplied by participants themselves formed the basis of cohort assignment. This sequence originates from a woman in her forties who had recovered from COVID-19. V and J are TRBV14 and TRBJ2-5; TRBD2 matches at 11 bases. The sample taken for sequencing was PBMCs or T cells enriched from blood (not recorded which). In nucleotides, the CDR3 is TGTGCCAGCAGCCAAGGGCTAGCGGGAGGAGAGACCCAGTACTTC. As protein: CASSQGLAGGETQYF.